This TCR beta chain was sequenced for a study of T cells in Graves' hyperthyroidism and ophthalmopathy. The CDR3 spans 14 residues. V dropped 1 base and J dropped 6 bases, with 14 bases sitting between them. CDR1 GTSNPN and CDR2 SVGIG come from the germline V gene (reference sequence). Broader study findings: In simple terms, a model built on 13 V-J features told ophthalmopathy apart from stable hyperthyroidism.

TCR beta CDR3 sequences were amplified from RNA transcripts. The HTBI primer set served for first-round RT-PCR of the TCR CDR3. TCRdb re-called the multiplex PCR reads through MiXCR, storing one row per CDR3 protein. The sample has about 290,000 distinct CDR3 sequences; approximately 16% are singletons. Clinical symptoms, serum thyroxine and TRAb, thyroid ultrasound and orbital computed tomography were used for the diagnoses. This clonotype has ten or more counts. The antigen is not known. This sequence was found in a man aged 25 to 40 with Graves' hyperthyroidism. The material sequenced was blood. The chain uses TRBV30 and TRBJ2-3, with D possibly being TRBD2 (6 bases). CDR3 sequence (DNA): TGTGCCTGGAGTGAAGGCGGGACCTCGGATACGCAGTATTTT. As protein: CAWSEGGTSDTQYF. The complete variable domain, with remaining parts taken from reference TRBV30 and TRBJ2-3, reads SQTIHQWPATLVQPVGSPLSLECTVEGTSNPNLYWYRQAAGRGLQLLFYSVGIGQISSEVPQNLSASRPQDRQFILSSKKLLLSDSGFYLCAWSEGGTSDTQYFGPGTRLTVL.